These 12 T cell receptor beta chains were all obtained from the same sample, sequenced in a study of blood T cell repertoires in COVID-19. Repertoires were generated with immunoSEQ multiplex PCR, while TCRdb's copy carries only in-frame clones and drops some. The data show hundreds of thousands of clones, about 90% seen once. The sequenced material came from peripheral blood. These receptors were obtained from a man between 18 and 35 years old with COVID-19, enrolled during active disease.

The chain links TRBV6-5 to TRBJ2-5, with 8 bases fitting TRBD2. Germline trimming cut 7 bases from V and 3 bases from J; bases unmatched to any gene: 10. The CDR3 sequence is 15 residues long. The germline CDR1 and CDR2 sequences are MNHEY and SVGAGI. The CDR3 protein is CASTASVSGEETQYF. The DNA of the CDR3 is TGTGCCAGCACCGCTAGTGTTAGCGGGGAAGAGACCCAGTACTTC.

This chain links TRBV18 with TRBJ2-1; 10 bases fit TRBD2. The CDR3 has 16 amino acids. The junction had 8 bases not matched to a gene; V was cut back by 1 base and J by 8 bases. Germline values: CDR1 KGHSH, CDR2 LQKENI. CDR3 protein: CASSPQASGSNHEQFF. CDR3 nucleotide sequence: TGTGCCAGCTCACCACAGGCTAGCGGGAGCAACCATGAGCAGTTCTTC.

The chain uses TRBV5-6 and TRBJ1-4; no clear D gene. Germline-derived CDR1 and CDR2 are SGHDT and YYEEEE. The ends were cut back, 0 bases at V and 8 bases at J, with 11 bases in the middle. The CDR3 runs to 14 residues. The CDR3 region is CASSLGREWEKLFF. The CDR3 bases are TGTGCCAGCAGCTTGGGGCGGGAGTGGGAAAAACTGTTTTTT.

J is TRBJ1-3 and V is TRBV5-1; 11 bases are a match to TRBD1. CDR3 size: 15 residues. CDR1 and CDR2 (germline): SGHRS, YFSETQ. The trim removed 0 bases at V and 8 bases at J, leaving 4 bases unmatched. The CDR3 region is CASSLAGTGGDTIYF. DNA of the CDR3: TGCGCCAGCAGCTTGGCCGGGACAGGGGGTGACACCATATATTTT.

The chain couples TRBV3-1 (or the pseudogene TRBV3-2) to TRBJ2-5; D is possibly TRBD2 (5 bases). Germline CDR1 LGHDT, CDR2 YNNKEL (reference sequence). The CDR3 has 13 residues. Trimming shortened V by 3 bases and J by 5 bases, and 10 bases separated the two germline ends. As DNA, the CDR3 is TGTGCCAGCAGCCAGAGGGTTCTGGAGACCCAGTACTTC. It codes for CASSQRVLETQYF.

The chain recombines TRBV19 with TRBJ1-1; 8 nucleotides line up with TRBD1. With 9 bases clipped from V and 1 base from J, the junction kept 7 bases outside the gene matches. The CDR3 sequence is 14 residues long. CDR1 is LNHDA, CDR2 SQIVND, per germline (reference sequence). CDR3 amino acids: CASLTGVGNTEAFF. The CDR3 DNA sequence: TGTGCCAGCCTGACAGGGGTAGGGAACACTGAAGCTTTCTTT.

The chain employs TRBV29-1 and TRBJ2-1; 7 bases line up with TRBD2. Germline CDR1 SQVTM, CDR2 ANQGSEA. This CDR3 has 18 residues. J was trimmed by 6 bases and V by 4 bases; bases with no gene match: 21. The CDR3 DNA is TGCAGCGTTGGTTGGGGCCCAAACTACGCGGGAGTACCCAATGAGCAGTTCTTC. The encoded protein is CSVGWGPNYAGVPNEQFF.

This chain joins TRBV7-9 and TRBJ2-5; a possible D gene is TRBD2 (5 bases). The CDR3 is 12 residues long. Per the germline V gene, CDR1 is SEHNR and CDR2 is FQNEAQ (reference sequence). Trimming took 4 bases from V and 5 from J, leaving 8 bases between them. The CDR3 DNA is TGTGCCAGCAGCTCGGGGAAGGAGACCCAGTACTTC. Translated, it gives CASSSGKETQYF.

The CDR3 loop reads CASSLVGGRGYEQYF. CDR3 nucleotide sequence: TGTGCCAGCAGCTTGGTGGGGGGAAGGGGCTACGAGCAGTACTTC. The J gene is TRBJ2-7, the V gene TRBV5-5; a weak D match, TRBD2 (6 bases). Germline values: CDR1 SGHKS, CDR2 YYEKEE (reference sequence). The CDR3 is 15 amino acids. The germline V and J ends were trimmed by 0 bases and 3 bases, with 13 bases remaining between them.

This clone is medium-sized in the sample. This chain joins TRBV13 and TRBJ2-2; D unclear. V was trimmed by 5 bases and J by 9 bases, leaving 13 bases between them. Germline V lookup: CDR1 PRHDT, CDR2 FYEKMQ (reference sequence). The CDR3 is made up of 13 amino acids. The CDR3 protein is CASSPHKSRELFF. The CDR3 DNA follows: TGTGCCAGCAGCCCTCACAAGTCCCGGGAGCTGTTTTTT.

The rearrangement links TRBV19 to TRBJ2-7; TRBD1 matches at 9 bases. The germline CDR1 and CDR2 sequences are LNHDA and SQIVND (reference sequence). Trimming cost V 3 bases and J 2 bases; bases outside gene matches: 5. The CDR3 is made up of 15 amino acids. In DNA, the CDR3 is TGTGCCAGTAGTATCGCGGGACAGGGTACCTACGAGCAGTACTTC. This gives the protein CASSIAGQGTYEQYF.

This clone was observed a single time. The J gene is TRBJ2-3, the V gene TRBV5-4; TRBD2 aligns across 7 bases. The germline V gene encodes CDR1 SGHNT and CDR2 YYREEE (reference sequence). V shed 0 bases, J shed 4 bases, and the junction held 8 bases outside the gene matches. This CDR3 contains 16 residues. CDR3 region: CASSLVAGRTPDTQYF. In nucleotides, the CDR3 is TGTGCCAGCAGCTTGGTGGCCGGGAGGACCCCAGATACGCAGTATTTT.